This TCR beta chain was captured by sequencing in a study of T cells after yellow fever vaccination. Whole-study results and caveats: Researchers report a weaker secondary response that nonetheless peaked faster, day 5 versus 15. After the booster, roughly 96% of CD4 and roughly nine tenths of CD8 primary-response clones were re-detected.

Concerning this clonotype: Its antigen is not identified.

The TCR cDNA carried a universal primer site and UMIs from 5'RACE template switching. MiXCR, run by TCRdb on the 5' RACE reads, gives a single entry per CDR3 protein. The sample includes 150,000 to 200,000 distinct CDR3 sequences, 9.5% to 11% seen only once; the top ten take about 38%. Trimming at V came to 4 bases and at J to 11 bases, leaving 10 bases not matched to a gene. CDR3 length equals 16 residues. CDR1 is SGHKS, CDR2 YYEKEE, per germline (reference sequence). V and J are TRBV5-5 and TRBJ2-3; TRBD2 agrees at 16 bases. The source is a young man who received the YFV17D yellow fever vaccine. The sequences come from CD8+ T cells sorted from PBMCs, collected 15 days after the yellow fever booster vaccination. CDR3 DNA: TGTGCCAGCAGCCCCGAACCGGGACTAGCGGGGGGGGAGCAGTATTTT. It yields the protein CASSPEPGLAGGEQYF.